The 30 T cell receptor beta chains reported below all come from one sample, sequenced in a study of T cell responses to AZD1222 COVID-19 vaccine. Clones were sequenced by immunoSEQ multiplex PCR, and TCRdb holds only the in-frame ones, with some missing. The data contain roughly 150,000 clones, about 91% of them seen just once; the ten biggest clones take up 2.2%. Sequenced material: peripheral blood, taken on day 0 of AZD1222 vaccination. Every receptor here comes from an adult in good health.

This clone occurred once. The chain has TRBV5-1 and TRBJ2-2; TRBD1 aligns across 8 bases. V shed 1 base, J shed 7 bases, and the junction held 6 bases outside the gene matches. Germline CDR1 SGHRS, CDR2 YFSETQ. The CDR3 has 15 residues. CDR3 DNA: TGCGCCAGCAGCTTGCAGGGGGCAGAGGGCGGGGAGCTGTTTTTT. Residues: CASSLQGAEGGELFF.

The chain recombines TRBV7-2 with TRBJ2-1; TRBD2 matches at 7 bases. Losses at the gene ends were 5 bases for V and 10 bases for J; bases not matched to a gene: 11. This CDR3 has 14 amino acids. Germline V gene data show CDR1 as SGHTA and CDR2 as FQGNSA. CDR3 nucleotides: TGTGCCAGCAGCACCCGGCGGGAGTGGATGGAGCAGTTCTTC. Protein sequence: CASSTRREWMEQFF.

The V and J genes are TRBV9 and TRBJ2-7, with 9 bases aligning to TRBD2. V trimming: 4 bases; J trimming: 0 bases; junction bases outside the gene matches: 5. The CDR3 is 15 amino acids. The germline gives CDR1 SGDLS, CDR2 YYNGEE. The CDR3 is CASSPGLATSYEQYF. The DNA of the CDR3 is TGTGCCAGCAGCCCCGGACTAGCGACCTCCTACGAGCAGTACTTC.

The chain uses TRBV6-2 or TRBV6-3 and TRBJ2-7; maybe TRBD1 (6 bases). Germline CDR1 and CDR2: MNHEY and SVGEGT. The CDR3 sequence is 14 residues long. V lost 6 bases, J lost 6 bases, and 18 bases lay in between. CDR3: CASSPLTGRSEQYF. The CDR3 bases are TGTGCCAGCAGCCCCCTGACAGGACGTAGCGAGCAGTACTTC.

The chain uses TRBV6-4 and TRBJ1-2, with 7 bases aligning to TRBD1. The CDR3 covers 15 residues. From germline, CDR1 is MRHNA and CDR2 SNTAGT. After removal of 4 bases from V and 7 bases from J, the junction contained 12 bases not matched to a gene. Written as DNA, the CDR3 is TGTGCCAGCAGTGCCCAGACAGGGCAAGGGGGTGGCTACACCTTC. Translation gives CASSAQTGQGGGYTF.

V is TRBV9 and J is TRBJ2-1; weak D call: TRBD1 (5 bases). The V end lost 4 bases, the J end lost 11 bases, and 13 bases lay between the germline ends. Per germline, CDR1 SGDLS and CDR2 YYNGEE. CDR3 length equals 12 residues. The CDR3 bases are TGTGCCAGCAGCCCCAACGACAGAAAGCAGTTCTTC. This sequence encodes CASSPNDRKQFF.

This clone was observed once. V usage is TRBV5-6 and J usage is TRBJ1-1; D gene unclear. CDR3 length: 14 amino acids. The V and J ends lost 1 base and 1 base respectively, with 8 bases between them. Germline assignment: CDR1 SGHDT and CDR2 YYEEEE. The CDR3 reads CASSLRTKNTEAFF. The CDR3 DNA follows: TGTGCCAGCAGCTTGAGGACCAAGAACACTGAAGCTTTCTTT.

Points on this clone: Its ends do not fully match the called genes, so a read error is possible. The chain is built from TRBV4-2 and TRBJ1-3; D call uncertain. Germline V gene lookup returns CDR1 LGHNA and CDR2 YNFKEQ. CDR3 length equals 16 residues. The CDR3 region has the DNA TGTGTCAGCAGCCAAATAGGTGTGCACTCTGGAAACACCATATATTTT. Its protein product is CVSSQIGVHSGNTIYF.

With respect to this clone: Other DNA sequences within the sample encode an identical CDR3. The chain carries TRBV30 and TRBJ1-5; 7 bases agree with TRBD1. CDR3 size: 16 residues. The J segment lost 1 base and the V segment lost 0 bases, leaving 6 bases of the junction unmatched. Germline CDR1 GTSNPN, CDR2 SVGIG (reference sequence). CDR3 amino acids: CAWSVETGRSNQPQHF. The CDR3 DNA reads TGTGCCTGGAGTGTCGAGACAGGGAGAAGCAATCAGCCCCAGCATTTT.

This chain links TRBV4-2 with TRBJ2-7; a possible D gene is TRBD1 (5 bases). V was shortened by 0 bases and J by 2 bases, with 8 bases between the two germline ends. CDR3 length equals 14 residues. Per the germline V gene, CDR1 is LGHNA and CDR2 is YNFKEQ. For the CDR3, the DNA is TGTGCCAGCAGCCAAGACAGGGTCGCCTACGAGCAGTACTTC. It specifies CASSQDRVAYEQYF.

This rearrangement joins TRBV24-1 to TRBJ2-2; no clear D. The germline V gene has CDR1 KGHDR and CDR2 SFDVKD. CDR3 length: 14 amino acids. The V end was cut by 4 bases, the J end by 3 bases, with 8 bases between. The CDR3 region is CATSDPNYTGELFF. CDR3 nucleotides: TGTGCCACCAGTGACCCTAACTACACCGGGGAGCTGTTTTTT.

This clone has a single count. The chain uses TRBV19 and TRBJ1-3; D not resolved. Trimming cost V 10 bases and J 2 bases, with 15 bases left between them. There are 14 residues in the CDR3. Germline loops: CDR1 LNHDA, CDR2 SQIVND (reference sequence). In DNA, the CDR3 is TGTGCCACATCCGGACGGGCCACTGGAAACACCATATATTTT. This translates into CATSGRATGNTIYF.

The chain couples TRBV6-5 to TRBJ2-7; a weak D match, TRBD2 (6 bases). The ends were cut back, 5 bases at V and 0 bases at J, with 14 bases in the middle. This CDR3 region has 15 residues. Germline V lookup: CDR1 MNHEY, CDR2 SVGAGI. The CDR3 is CASSLAGRISYEQYF. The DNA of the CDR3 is TGTGCCAGCAGTCTAGCCGGGAGAATCTCCTACGAGCAGTACTTC.

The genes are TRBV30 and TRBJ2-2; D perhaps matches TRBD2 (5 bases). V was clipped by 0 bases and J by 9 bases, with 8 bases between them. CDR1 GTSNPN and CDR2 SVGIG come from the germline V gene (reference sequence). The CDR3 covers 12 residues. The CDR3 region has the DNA TGTGCCTGGAGTGTACGGGGAAGGGAGCTGTTTTTT. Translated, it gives CAWSVRGRELFF.

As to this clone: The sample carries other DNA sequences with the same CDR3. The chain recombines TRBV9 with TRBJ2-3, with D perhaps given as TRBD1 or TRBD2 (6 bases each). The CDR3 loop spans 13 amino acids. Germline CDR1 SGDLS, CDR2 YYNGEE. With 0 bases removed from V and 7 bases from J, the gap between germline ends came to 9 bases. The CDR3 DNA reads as TGTGCCAGCAGCGTAGCTGGGGGGCATACGCAGTATTTT. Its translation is CASSVAGGHTQYF.

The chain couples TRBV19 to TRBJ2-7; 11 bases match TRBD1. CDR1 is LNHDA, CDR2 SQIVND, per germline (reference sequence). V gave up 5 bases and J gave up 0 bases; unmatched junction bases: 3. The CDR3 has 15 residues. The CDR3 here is CASSGGQGGSYEQYF. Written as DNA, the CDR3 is TGTGCCAGTAGTGGGGGACAGGGGGGCTCCTACGAGCAGTACTTC. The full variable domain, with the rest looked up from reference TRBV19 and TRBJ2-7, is DGGITQSPKYLFRKEGQNVTLSCEQNLNHDAMYWYRQDPGQGLRLIYYSQIVNDFQKGDIAEGYSVSREKKESFPLTVTSAQKNPTAFYLCASSGGQGGSYEQYFGPGTRLTVT.

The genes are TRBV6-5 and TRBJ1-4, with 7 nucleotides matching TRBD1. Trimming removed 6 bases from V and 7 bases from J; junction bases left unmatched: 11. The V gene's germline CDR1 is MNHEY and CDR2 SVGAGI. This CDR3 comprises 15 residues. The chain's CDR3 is CASRPQQGIGEKLFF. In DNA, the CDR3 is TGTGCCAGCAGGCCTCAACAGGGGATTGGTGAAAAACTGTTTTTT.

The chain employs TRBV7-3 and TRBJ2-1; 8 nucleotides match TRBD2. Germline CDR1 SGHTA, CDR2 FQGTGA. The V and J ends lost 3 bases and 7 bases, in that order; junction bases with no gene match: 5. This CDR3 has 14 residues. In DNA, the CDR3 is TGTGCCAGCAGCTTCGGAGGGACTAGGAATGAGCAGTTCTTC. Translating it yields CASSFGGTRNEQFF.

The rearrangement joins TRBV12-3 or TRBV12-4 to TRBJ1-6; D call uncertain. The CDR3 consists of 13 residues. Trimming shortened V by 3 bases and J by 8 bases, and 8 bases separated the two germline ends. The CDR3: CASSFREDSPLHF. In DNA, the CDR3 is TGTGCCAGCAGTTTTAGAGAGGATTCACCCCTCCACTTT.

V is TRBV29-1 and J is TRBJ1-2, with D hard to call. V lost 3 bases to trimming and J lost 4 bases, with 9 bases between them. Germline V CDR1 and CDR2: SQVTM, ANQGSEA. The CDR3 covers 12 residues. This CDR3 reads CSVDEGFYGYTF. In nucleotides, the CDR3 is TGCAGCGTTGACGAGGGCTTCTATGGCTACACCTTC.

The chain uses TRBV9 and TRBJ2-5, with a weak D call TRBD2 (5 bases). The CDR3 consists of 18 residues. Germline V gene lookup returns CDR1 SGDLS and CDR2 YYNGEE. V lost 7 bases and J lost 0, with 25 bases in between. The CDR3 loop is CASPSAGGKWEYQETQYF. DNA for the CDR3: TGTGCCAGCCCTTCGGCGGGTGGAAAATGGGAGTACCAAGAGACCCAGTACTTC. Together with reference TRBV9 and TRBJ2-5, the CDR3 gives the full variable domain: DSGVTQTPKHLITATGQRVTLRCSPRSGDLSVYWYQQSLDQGLQFLIQYYNGEERAKGNILERFSAQQFPDLHSELNLSSLELGDSALYFCASPSAGGKWEYQETQYFGPGTRLLVL.

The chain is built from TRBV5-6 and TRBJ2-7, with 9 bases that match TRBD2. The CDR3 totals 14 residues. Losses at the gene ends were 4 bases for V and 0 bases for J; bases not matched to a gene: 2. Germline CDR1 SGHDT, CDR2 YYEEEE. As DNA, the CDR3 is TGTGCCAGCAGCCTTAGCGGGAGCTCCTACGAGCAGTACTTC. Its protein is CASSLSGSSYEQYF.

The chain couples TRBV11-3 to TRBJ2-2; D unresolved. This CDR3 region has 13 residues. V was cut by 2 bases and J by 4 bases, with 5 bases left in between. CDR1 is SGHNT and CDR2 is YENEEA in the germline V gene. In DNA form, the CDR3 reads TGTGCCAGCAGCTTAATGGGCACCGGGGAGCTGTTTTTT. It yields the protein CASSLMGTGELFF.

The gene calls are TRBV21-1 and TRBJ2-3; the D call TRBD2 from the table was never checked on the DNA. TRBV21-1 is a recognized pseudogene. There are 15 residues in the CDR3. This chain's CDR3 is CASAPTTEGTDTQYF. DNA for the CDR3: TGTGCCAGCGCCCCCACCACGGAGGGAACAGATACGCAGTATTTT.

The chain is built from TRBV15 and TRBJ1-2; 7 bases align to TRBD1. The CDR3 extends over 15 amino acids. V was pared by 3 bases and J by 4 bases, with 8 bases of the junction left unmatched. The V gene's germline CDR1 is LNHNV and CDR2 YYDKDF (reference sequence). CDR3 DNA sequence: TGTGCCACCAGCAGGGGATCGGGACAGTTCTATGGCTACACCTTC. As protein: CATSRGSGQFYGYTF.

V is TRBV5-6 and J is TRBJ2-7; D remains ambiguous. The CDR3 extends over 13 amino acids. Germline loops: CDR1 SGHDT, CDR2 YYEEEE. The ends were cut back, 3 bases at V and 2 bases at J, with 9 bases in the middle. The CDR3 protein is CASSYTLTYEQYF. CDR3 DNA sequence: TGTGCCAGCAGCTACACCTTAACCTACGAGCAGTACTTC.

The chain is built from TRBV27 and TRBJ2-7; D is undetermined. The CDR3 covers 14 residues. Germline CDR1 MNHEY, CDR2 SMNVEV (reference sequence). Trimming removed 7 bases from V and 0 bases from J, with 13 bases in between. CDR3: CASTPRANSYEQYF. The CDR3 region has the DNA TGTGCCAGCACTCCCCGGGCAAACTCCTACGAGCAGTACTTC.

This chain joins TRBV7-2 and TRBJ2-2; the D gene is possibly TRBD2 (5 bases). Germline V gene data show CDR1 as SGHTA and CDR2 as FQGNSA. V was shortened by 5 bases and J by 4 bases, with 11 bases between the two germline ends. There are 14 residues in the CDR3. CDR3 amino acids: CASSPDWTTGELFF. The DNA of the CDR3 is TGTGCCAGCAGCCCGGACTGGACCACCGGGGAGCTGTTTTTT.

CDR3 coding DNA: TGCGCCAGCAGTGAGTGGCTTTCTCAAGAGACCCAGTACTTC. Residues: CASSEWLSQETQYF. This chain joins TRBV10-2 and TRBJ2-5; D gene unclear. The CDR3 contains 14 residues. Per the germline V gene, CDR1 is WSHSY and CDR2 is SAAADI. V lost 1 base to trimming and J lost 2 bases, with 8 bases between them.

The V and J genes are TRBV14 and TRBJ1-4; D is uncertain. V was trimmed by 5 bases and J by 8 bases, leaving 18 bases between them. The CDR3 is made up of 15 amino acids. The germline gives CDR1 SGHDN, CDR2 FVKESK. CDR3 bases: TGTGCCAGCAGCGCCCAGACATTAGTGGGGGAAAAACTGTTTTTT. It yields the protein CASSAQTLVGEKLFF.